The entry below describes one T cell receptor (beta chain). TCRdb re-derived calls from the RT-PCR reads in MiXCR, one entry per CDR3 protein. Counted here are some 540,000 distinct CDR3 sequences, approximately 22% occurring once; the ten biggest clones make up 2.5% to 3%. The data were taken from a study of response to subunit inactivated influenza vaccine. The length of the CDR3 is 15 residues. The germline CDR1 and CDR2 sequences are LNHNV and YYDKDF (reference sequence). V was clipped by 1 base and J by 2 bases, with 11 bases between them. The same specimen was also included in a second study, on T cells expressing NK-cell markers. Turning to that study: UMIs were included in TCR beta cDNA generated by 5'RACE template switching. Repertoire data for TCR beta were derived from sorted T cells (CD3+CD56+NKG2C+, CD3+CD56+NKG2C- and CD3+CD56-NKG2C+). Eight donors were sequenced, seven testing HCMV-seropositive and one testing seronegative. In roughly six donors, dominant CD3+CD56+NKG2C+ clonotypes ranked among the top 10 CD8+ clonotypes. HCMV specificity of the expanded NKG2C+ T cell clones was not established.

The clonotype originates from a man over 45 who received an inactivated influenza vaccine. The sequences come from CD4+ T cells sorted from PBMCs, collected 11 to 12 days after vaccination. The gene calls are TRBV15 and TRBJ2-5, with D uncertain. CDR3 protein: CATSRAPGKQETQYF. CDR3 nucleotide sequence: TGTGCCACCAGCAGAGCCCCGGGCAAACAAGAGACCCAGTACTTC.